The present T cell receptor beta chain was sequenced within a study of blood T cell repertoires in COVID-19. Overall study context: Researchers got acute and convalescent COVID-19 samples from the United States, Italy and Spain. Nucleic acid was either cDNA or gDNA, and it came from T cells, B-cell-depleted T cells, or PBMCs.

Trimming shortened V by 11 bases and J by 0 bases, and 7 bases separated the two germline ends. Germline V CDR1 and CDR2: MNHEY, SVGAGI. The CDR3 has 11 amino acids. This clone was detected once. In the original workflow: Reference gene primer amplification gave nucleated cell count estimates. The method was immunoSEQ multiplex PCR; TCRdb's version includes in-frame clones alone and lacks a portion of them. That table gives V, J and clone size, and the DNA gave D and trimming. The data contain around 130,000 clones, approximately 80% of them singletons. The genes are TRBV6-5 and TRBJ1-1; unclear D gene. The sequenced sample consisted of peripheral blood. This receptor was obtained from a woman between 70 and 85 years old with acute or convalescent COVID-19. The CDR3 region is CAGGLNTEAFF. The CDR3 DNA sequence: TGTGCCGGCGGGCTGAACACTGAAGCTTTCTTT.